What follows are 21 T cell receptor beta chains derived from one specimen sequenced in a study of graft-versus-host responses after intestinal transplantation. The protocol was immunoSEQ multiplex PCR, while the TCRdb copy is restricted to in-frame clones and leaves out a portion. The sample has about 120,000 clones; 85% to 95% are singletons. These receptors' targets are unknown. This specimen consisted of unstimulated CD4+ T cells sorted from spleen or lymph node cells, obtained before intestinal transplant. Receptors were obtained from a human donor who received an intestinal transplant.

The genes are TRBV19 and TRBJ1-1; 7 positions match TRBD1. J was trimmed by 5 bases and V by 6 bases; bases with no gene match: 9. Germline V gives CDR1 LNHDA, CDR2 SQIVND (reference sequence). The CDR3 contains 14 residues. Written as DNA, the CDR3 is TGTGCCAGTAGACTAGGGGGACAGAGGACTGAAGCTTTCTTT. Its translation: CASRLGGQRTEAFF.

This clone was seen a single time. The J gene is TRBJ2-3, the V gene TRBV20-1; D might be TRBD1 or TRBD2, each matching 5 bases. CDR1 is DFQATT, CDR2 SNEGSKA, per germline (reference sequence). V lost 3 bases and J lost 9, with 10 bases in between. The CDR3 consists of 11 residues. The CDR3 DNA reads as TGCAGTGCTAGTGGGGGAAAGACGCAGTATTTT. Translated: CSASGGKTQYF.

The rearrangement links TRBV5-1 to TRBJ1-4, with a weak D call TRBD1 (6 bases). Trimming stripped 4 bases from V and 3 bases from J, with 19 bases between. Germline V gene sequence: CDR1 SGHRS, CDR2 YFSETQ. The CDR3 extends over 17 amino acids. The CDR3, as DNA: TGCGCCAGCAGCCCCATCGGGGGGCTGTCGTCTAATGAAAAACTGTTTTTT. It encodes CASSPIGGLSSNEKLFF.

The chain has TRBV27 and TRBJ2-3; unclear D gene. Trimming pared 10 bases from V and 1 base from J, leaving 18 bases between. CDR1 MNHEY and CDR2 SMNVEV come from the germline V gene (reference sequence). The CDR3 covers 15 residues. In DNA, the CDR3 is TGTGCCACCGCCGAAGTACTCCCTGGCACAGATACGCAGTATTTT. Encoded protein: CATAEVLPGTDTQYF.

The gene calls are TRBV2 and TRBJ2-2; 10 bases are shared with TRBD1. This CDR3 has 15 residues. Germline CDR1 reads SNHLY; CDR2 reads FYNNEI. V trimming: 8 bases; J trimming: 7 bases; junction bases outside the gene matches: 10. The CDR3 coding sequence is TGTGCCAGCCATTTCGACAGGGGGCTAGGCGGGGAGCTGTTTTTT. Encoded protein: CASHFDRGLGGELFF.

V usage is TRBV7-9 and J usage is TRBJ1-1; D call uncertain. The germline V and J ends were trimmed by 5 bases and 0 bases, with 4 bases remaining between them. From germline, CDR1 is SEHNR and CDR2 FQNEAQ (reference sequence). The CDR3 loop spans 12 amino acids. The CDR3 DNA reads TGTGCCAGCAGCCAATTGAACACTGAAGCTTTCTTT. Its protein product is CASSQLNTEAFF.

The J gene is TRBJ1-2, the V gene TRBV6-1, with 9 bases fitting TRBD1. Trimming at V came to 4 bases and at J to 4 bases, leaving 4 bases not matched to a gene. Germline V gene lookup returns CDR1 MNHNS and CDR2 SASEGT. The CDR3 runs 14 residues. The DNA for the CDR3 is TGTGCCAGCAGTGGGACAGGGGACCTCTATGGCTACACCTTC. It yields the protein CASSGTGDLYGYTF.

In its sample, this clone was seen a few times. The chain employs TRBV5-8 and TRBJ1-1; weak D call: TRBD1 (6 bases). CDR1 and CDR2 from the germline V gene are SGHTS and YDEGEE. The V end was cut by 4 bases, the J end by 9 bases, with 22 bases between. This CDR3 has 15 amino acids. The CDR3 protein is CASSVGGTPRGKAFF. The CDR3 DNA reads as TGTGCCAGCAGCGTTGGGGGGACACCTCGTGGGAAAGCTTTCTTT.

V and J are TRBV6-6 and TRBJ2-7; D uncertain. CDR3 length equals 11 residues. Deletions cut 5 bases from V and 4 bases from J, with 6 bases between. CDR1 is MNHNY and CDR2 is SVGAGI in the germline V gene (reference sequence). DNA of the CDR3: TGTGCCAGCAGTCTTAGGTACGAGCAGTACTTC. Protein product: CASSLRYEQYF.

The gene calls are TRBV5-1 and TRBJ2-1; 12 positions agree with TRBD2. This CDR3 spans 17 amino acids. Germline loops: CDR1 SGHRS, CDR2 YFSETQ. The ends lost 0 bases at V and 2 bases at J; junction bases unmatched: 3. The CDR3 reads CASSLGLAGVAYNEQFF. The CDR3 DNA sequence: TGCGCCAGCAGCTTGGGACTAGCGGGAGTCGCCTACAATGAGCAGTTCTTC.

J is TRBJ2-5 and V is TRBV19; D might be TRBD2 (6 bases). With 0 bases removed from V and 0 bases from J, the gap between germline ends came to 14 bases. CDR1 is LNHDA, CDR2 SQIVND, per germline (reference sequence). The CDR3 has 17 residues. In DNA, the CDR3 is TGTGCCAGTAGTATAGAGTTAGCGGTACCTTACCAAGAGACCCAGTACTTC. This sequence encodes CASSIELAVPYQETQYF.

The chain recombines TRBV30 with TRBJ1-2, with 10 bases identical to TRBD1. J lost 3 bases, V lost 2 bases, and 3 bases had no gene match. This CDR3 region has 14 residues. The V gene's germline CDR1 is GTSNPN and CDR2 SVGIG (reference sequence). This chain's CDR3 is CAWSTGTGDYGYTF. CDR3 in DNA: TGTGCCTGGAGTACCGGGACAGGGGACTATGGCTACACCTTC.

This clone appeared once. CDR3 sequence (DNA): TGTGCCAGCAGCTTAGTACGGGACAGCTACAATGGCTACACCTTC. It codes for CASSLVRDSYNGYTF. J is TRBJ1-2 and V is TRBV7-3; 7 bases agree with TRBD1. This CDR3 spans 15 amino acids. Germline V gene sequence: CDR1 SGHTA, CDR2 FQGTGA. V lost 2 bases, J lost 6 bases, and 9 bases stayed unmatched.

V gene TRBV5-4 combines with J gene TRBJ2-4, with TRBD1 matching over 9 bases. There are 18 residues in the CDR3. V lost 2 bases and J lost 7; bases outside the gene matches: 16. Looked up from germline, CDR1 is SGHNT and CDR2 is YYREEE (reference sequence). As DNA, the CDR3 is TGTGCCAGCAGCTTTTACGGATCCGGACAGGGGAAAGTGAACATTCAGTACTTC. This translates into CASSFYGSGQGKVNIQYF.

J is TRBJ2-5 and V is TRBV28; D is unresolved. The CDR3 length is 12 residues. The V gene's germline CDR1 is MDHEN and CDR2 SYDVKM. The V end was cut by 7 bases, the J end by 2 bases, with 8 bases between. The CDR3 region has the DNA TGTGCCAGCAAGCTAGGACAAGAGACCCAGTACTTC. Translation: CASKLGQETQYF.

The V call is TRBV27, the J call TRBJ1-2; unclear D gene. Per the germline V gene, CDR1 is MNHEY and CDR2 is SMNVEV (reference sequence). This CDR3 is built from 15 residues. Between the trimmed V and J ends, which lost 2 bases and 4 bases, there was a span of 14 bases. The DNA of the CDR3 is TGTGCCAGCAGTTTAAAAACCCGGGGATTCTATGGCTACACCTTC. It yields the protein CASSLKTRGFYGYTF.

The chain recombines TRBV28 with TRBJ2-2; unclear D gene. Germline V CDR1 and CDR2: MDHEN, SYDVKM. The CDR3 length is 12 residues. The CDR3 spells CASGTNTGELFF. CDR3 nucleotides: TGTGCTAGTGGAACTAACACCGGGGAGCTGTTTTTT.

The chain couples TRBV28 to TRBJ1-4, with D unresolved. Germline CDR1 is MDHEN and CDR2 is SYDVKM. The CDR3 runs 13 residues. V was cut by 1 base and J by 14 bases, with 14 bases left in between. In DNA form, the CDR3 reads TGTGCCAGCAGTTTATCGCCCGGCCCTACGCTGTTTTTT. This sequence encodes CASSLSPGPTLFF.

V is TRBV2 and J is TRBJ2-5; D may correspond to TRBD1 or TRBD2 (5 bases each). Germline CDR1 is SNHLY and CDR2 is FYNNEI. The germline V and J ends were trimmed by 7 bases and 2 bases, with 17 bases remaining between them. The CDR3 runs to 15 residues. The CDR3 protein is CASTPEGRDQETQYF. In nucleotides, the CDR3 is TGTGCCAGCACTCCCGAGGGCAGGGATCAAGAGACCCAGTACTTC. Filled out from reference TRBV2 and TRBJ2-5, the complete variable domain reads EPEVTQTPSHQVTQMGQEVILRCVPISNHLYFYWYRQILGQKVEFLVSFYNNEISEKSEIFDDQFSVERPDGSNFTLKIRSTKLEDSAMYFCASTPEGRDQETQYFGPGTRLLVL.

V gene TRBV9 combines with J gene TRBJ2-5; 8 nucleotides line up with TRBD2. Germline CDR1 SGDLS, CDR2 YYNGEE. J lost 5 bases, V lost 0 bases, and 6 bases had no gene match. There are 15 residues in the CDR3. CDR3 region: CASSVAGGSRETQYF. The DNA of the CDR3 is TGTGCCAGCAGCGTAGCGGGAGGGAGTCGGGAGACCCAGTACTTC.

The chain employs TRBV11-2 and TRBJ2-7, with 12 bases matching TRBD2. With 5 bases clipped from V and 13 bases from J, the junction kept 12 bases outside the gene matches. CDR1 and CDR2 (germline): SGHAT, FQNNGV. This CDR3 is 14 amino acids long. The chain's CDR3 is CASSRSGGLAGTYF. The CDR3 DNA reads TGTGCCAGCAGCCGGTCAGGGGGACTAGCGGGTACCTACTTC.